This record concerns one T cell receptor beta chain sequence. This clonotype has at least ten counts. Its antigen is still unknown. Base quality data are lacking; no much larger clone is found one base away. The sample originates from a study of blood T cells in healthy people across ages (dated by TCRdb to the mid-2010s). About the full investigation: In model experiments, roughly one uniquely barcoded TCR beta cDNA molecule per two T cells was captured by template switching. Using the same blood draw, the study looked at two additional independent replicas of 1 million unique cDNA reads for two donors, one aged 18 to 30 and the other aged 80 or older. To track age-related changes in TCR beta repertoire diversity, the study relied on deep sequencing normalized with unique cDNA molecular identifiers. To avoid experimental bias, donors of different ages were spread randomly across the sequencing lanes. Donors were grouped into four age groups: young (average 16 years), middle-aged (roughly 40), aged (about 60) and long-lived (approximately 82). Results the study describes overall, beyond this receptor: Estimates of total diversity based on one million sequenced T cells were regarded as lower bounds and as underestimates. Donor CMV infection status was unknown, potentially confounding age-related changes in expanded clonotypes. Observed TCR beta diversity correlated strongly with the percentage of naive T cells measured by flow cytometry. Conclusive comparison of naive and antigen-experienced compartments was prevented by the profiling of bulk unsorted PBMCs. Compared with the aged group, the long-lived group had more naive CD4+ T cells, fewer expanded clones and increased TCR diversity, suggesting age selection. Observed TCR beta diversity per million T cells fell roughly linearly with age, and a significant reduction was already apparent by age roughly 40.

Germline trimming amounts to 3 bases on V and 0 bases on J, with 6 as the count of junction bases outside the gene matches. The germline V gene gives CDR1 as SQVTM and CDR2 as ANQGSEA. The cysteine opens and the phenylalanine closes a CDR3 of 15 amino acids. Only the CDR3 part of the read is kept: 45 bases, read in frame from the first base. Library preparation was by 5' RACE. Sequencer: Illumina HiSeq 2500. A second roughly 6 to 12 cycle PCR used a sample-barcoded 5' primer and a J-beta primer mix. A unique molecular identifier was introduced onto each TCR beta cDNA molecule by a template-switch 5' adaptor carrying 12 random nucleotides. Each sample yielded at least 3 million CDR3-containing paired-end reads. The Mint cDNA synthesis kit, primed by a TRBC-specific oligonucleotide, was used to synthesize first-strand cDNA from all RNA. Following uracil-DNA glycosylase treatment, a first 18-cycle PCR with universal primers M1SS and BC2_uni_R was performed on all cDNA. In the paper's pipeline: For normalization, 1 million high-quality reads were randomly selected from each sample, with every read carrying a distinct molecular identifier. Reads with shared molecular identifiers were discarded instead of being binned into consensus sequences. MiTCR, set to a Q25 quality threshold and the strictest error-elimination algorithm, was used for CDR3 identification, clonotype clustering and error correction. Lower-bound total TCR beta diversity was estimated with a nonparametric unseen species model using Euler transformation. The raw public reads went through TCRdb reprocessing: fastp at Q25, MiXCR clone calling, in-frame beta chains kept. Every entry covers one CDR3 protein and lists the most common genes and DNA from its rows. The V and J calls, along with clone size, are taken from TCRdb and not from the paper's own processing. The sample table holds about 1,800,000 distinct CDR3 sequences, of which about 28% were seen once. The ten largest clones capture roughly 8.2% of the sample.

Systemically healthy Caucasian individuals from Russia, roughly 40 in total and aged about 6 to 100 years, were included as donors. About 10 milliliters of peripheral blood were drawn from each donor into EDTA-treated Vacutainer tubes. Ficoll-Paque density-gradient centrifugation was used to isolate PBMCs, with at least 7 million per sample. Trizol reagent was used to extract total RNA from PBMCs, with at least 5.5 micrograms per sample. Naive CD45RAhigh/CD27high T cell percentages were measured by flow cytometry on a PBMC aliquot from every donor. Sample: blood. This TCR was recovered from a woman in her 30s in good health. Recombination connected TRBV29-1 to TRBJ2-7, and TRBD1 matches 9 of the central bases. The base sequence is TGCAGCGTTGATGGGACAGGGCATAACTCCTACGAGCAGTACTTC. This encodes CSVDGTGHNSYEQYF.